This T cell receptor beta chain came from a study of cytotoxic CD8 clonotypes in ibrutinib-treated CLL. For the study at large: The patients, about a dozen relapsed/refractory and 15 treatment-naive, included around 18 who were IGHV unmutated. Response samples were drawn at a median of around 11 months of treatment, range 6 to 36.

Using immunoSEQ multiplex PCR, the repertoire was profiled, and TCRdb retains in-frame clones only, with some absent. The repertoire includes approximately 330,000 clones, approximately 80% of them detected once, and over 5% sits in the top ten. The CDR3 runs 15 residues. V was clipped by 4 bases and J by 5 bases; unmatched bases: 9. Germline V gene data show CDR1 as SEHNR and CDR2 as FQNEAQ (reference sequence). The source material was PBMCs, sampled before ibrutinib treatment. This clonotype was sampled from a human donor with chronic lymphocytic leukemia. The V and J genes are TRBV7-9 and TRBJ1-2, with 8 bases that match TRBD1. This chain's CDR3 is CASSSDREKGYGYTF. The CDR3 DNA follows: TGTGCCAGCAGCTCGGACAGGGAGAAAGGATATGGCTACACCTTC.